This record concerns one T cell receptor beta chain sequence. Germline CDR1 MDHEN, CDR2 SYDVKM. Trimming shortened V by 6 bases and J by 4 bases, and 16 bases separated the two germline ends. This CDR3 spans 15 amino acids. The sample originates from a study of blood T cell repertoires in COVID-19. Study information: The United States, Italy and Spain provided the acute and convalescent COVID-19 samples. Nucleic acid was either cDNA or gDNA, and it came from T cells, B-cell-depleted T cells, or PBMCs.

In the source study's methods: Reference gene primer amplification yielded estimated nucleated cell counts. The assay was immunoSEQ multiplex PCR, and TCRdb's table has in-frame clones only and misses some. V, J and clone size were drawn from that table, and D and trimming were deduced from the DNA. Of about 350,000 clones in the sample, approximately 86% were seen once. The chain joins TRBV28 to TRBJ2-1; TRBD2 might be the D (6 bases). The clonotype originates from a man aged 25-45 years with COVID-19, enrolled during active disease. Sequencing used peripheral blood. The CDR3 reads CASSPGLGRYNEQFF. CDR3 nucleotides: TGTGCCAGCAGCCCGGGACTTGGACGGTACAATGAGCAGTTCTTC.